One sample yielded the 14 T cell receptor beta chains listed below, sequenced in a study of blood T cell repertoires in COVID-19. Data came from immunoSEQ multiplex PCR; TCRdb stores just in-frame clones and leaves some out. The table lists 20,000 or so clones, around 92% of them singletons. What was sequenced was peripheral blood. The origin of the receptors is a human donor in a cohort sampled during active COVID-19.

The chain has TRBV30 and TRBJ1-1; D possibly corresponds to TRBD1 (5 bases). The germline CDR1 and CDR2 sequences are GTSNPN and SVGIG (reference sequence). CDR3 length: 13 residues. The V gene lost 0 bases and the J gene lost 0 bases, with 5 bases spanning the gap. CDR3 in amino acids: CAWSVTVNTEAFF. CDR3 sequence (DNA): TGTGCCTGGAGTGTGACAGTGAACACTGAAGCTTTCTTT. Based on the CDR3 plus reference TRBV30 and TRBJ1-1, the full variable domain is SQTIHQWPATLVQPVGSPLSLECTVEGTSNPNLYWYRQAAGRGLQLLFYSVGIGQISSEVPQNLSASRPQDRQFILSSKKLLLSDSGFYLCAWSVTVNTEAFFGQGTRLTVV.

The rearrangement links TRBV29-1 to TRBJ2-7, with D perhaps TRBD1 (6 bases). Deletions cut 7 bases from V and 3 bases from J, with 10 bases between. There are 11 residues in the CDR3. Germline CDR1 is SQVTM and CDR2 is ANQGSEA. The CDR3 spells CSARTDYEQYF. CDR3 nucleotides: TGCAGCGCTCGGACAGACTACGAGCAGTACTTC.

This clone is labeled medium-sized. The chain recombines TRBV4-2 with TRBJ2-1; D is ambiguous. The CDR3 extends over 15 amino acids. Trimming removed 0 bases from V and 2 bases from J, with 8 bases in between. Germline V lookup: CDR1 LGHNA, CDR2 YNFKEQ. The CDR3 is CASSQEETPYNEQFF. Written as DNA, the CDR3 is TGTGCCAGCAGCCAAGAGGAGACCCCCTACAATGAGCAGTTCTTC.

The V gene is TRBV11-3, the J gene TRBJ2-7; D possibly corresponds to TRBD1 (5 bases). The V and J ends lost 2 bases and 7 bases respectively, with 18 bases between them. The CDR3 length is 15 residues. CDR1 is SGHNT, CDR2 YENEEA, per germline. The CDR3 is CASSLSGAPWWEQYF. In nucleotides, the CDR3 is TGTGCCAGCAGCTTAAGTGGGGCTCCATGGTGGGAGCAGTACTTC.

A few counts support this clone. The gene calls are TRBV18 and TRBJ2-1, with TRBD2 identical over 11 bases. Germline values: CDR1 KGHSH, CDR2 LQKENI. The V segment lost 3 bases and the J segment 7 bases; nucleotides outside the gene matches: 11. This CDR3 comprises 17 residues. CDR3 sequence (DNA): TGTGCCAGCTCACCCGGACGTAGCGGGAGGGCCGGTAATGAGCAGTTCTTC. Its translation: CASSPGRSGRAGNEQFF.

The gene calls are TRBV9 and TRBJ2-3; TRBD2 matches 7 bases. The trim removed 0 bases at V and 6 bases at J, leaving 4 bases unmatched. This CDR3 spans 14 amino acids. Germline CDR1 SGDLS, CDR2 YYNGEE. CDR3 sequence: CASSVDGGRDTQYF. The CDR3 DNA reads TGTGCCAGCAGCGTAGACGGGGGGAGGGATACGCAGTATTTT.

The CDR3 DNA sequence: TGTGCCAGCAGCCGGGGGACTGAAGCTTTCTTT. As protein: CASSRGTEAFF. The chain carries TRBV28 and TRBJ1-1, with a possible D match to TRBD1 (5 bases). V lost 6 bases, J lost 5 bases, and 7 bases lay in between. The CDR3 runs 11 residues. From germline, CDR1 is MDHEN and CDR2 SYDVKM.

The chain employs TRBV19 and TRBJ1-5; 8 nucleotides match TRBD1. Germline V gives CDR1 LNHDA, CDR2 SQIVND (reference sequence). The CDR3 extends over 15 amino acids. Germline trimming cut 4 bases from V and 1 base from J; bases unmatched to any gene: 3. The CDR3 region is CASSRGTGSNQPQHF. The CDR3 bases are TGTGCCAGTAGTAGAGGGACAGGAAGCAATCAGCCCCAGCATTTT.

The chain is built from TRBV6-5 and TRBJ2-7; TRBD1 matches at 8 bases. This CDR3 comprises 15 residues. Unmatched junction bases numbered 10, after V lost 6 bases and J lost 3 bases. Germline CDR1 reads MNHEY; CDR2 reads SVGAGI. Written as DNA, the CDR3 is TGTGCCAGCAGCGATTGGGACAGGCGGTACTACGAGCAGTACTTC. It encodes CASSDWDRRYYEQYF.

This clone was recorded once. This chain connects TRBV4-2 to TRBJ2-7, with 7 bases matching TRBD1. V was clipped by 1 base and J by 1 base; unmatched bases: 1. CDR3 size: 14 residues. CDR1 LGHNA and CDR2 YNFKEQ come from the germline V gene. Here the CDR3 DNA reads TGTGCCAGCAGCCAAGCAGGGGGTTCCTACGAGCAGTACTTC. Its protein is CASSQAGGSYEQYF.

A few counts support this clone. V gene TRBV2 combines with J gene TRBJ2-7; perhaps TRBD1 as D (5 bases). V lost 7 bases to trimming and J lost 3 bases, with 13 bases between them. CDR1 is SNHLY and CDR2 is FYNNEI in the germline V gene. The CDR3 has 13 residues. The CDR3 spells CASKSRDSYEQYF. DNA of the CDR3: TGTGCCAGCAAGTCCCGAGACAGCTACGAGCAGTACTTC.

This clone was seen a few times. The J gene is TRBJ1-6, the V gene TRBV2; 10 positions match TRBD1. The CDR3 totals 15 residues. Germline CDR1 reads SNHLY; CDR2 reads FYNNEI. J was trimmed by 9 bases and V by 6 bases; bases with no gene match: 8. CDR3 sequence: CASRDYRDRGSPLHF. The CDR3 DNA follows: TGTGCCAGCAGGGACTACCGGGACAGGGGTTCACCCCTCCACTTT.

V usage is TRBV5-6 and J usage is TRBJ1-1; D uncertain. The CDR3 length is 15 residues. The ends were cut back, 4 bases at V and 1 base at J, with 14 bases in the middle. CDR1 and CDR2 (germline): SGHDT, YYEEEE. CDR3 residues: CASSLHLAGNTEAFF. CDR3 DNA: TGTGCCAGCAGCCTACACTTGGCGGGGAACACTGAAGCTTTCTTT.

This clone was observed a single time. CDR3 bases: TGTGCCAGCAGTATTTCAGGATACAACACTGAAGCTTTCTTT. This encodes CASSISGYNTEAFF. The chain uses TRBV28 and TRBJ1-1; D not certain. This CDR3 has 14 amino acids. Trimming shortened V by 5 bases and J by 2 bases, and 12 bases separated the two germline ends. Germline V CDR1 and CDR2: MDHEN, SYDVKM.